This T cell receptor beta chain was observed in a study of T cell responses to AZD1222 COVID-19 vaccine (dated by TCRdb to about 2021). Regarding the research as a whole: A total of just over 230 trial participants underwent TCR sequencing, of whom nearly 210 had received two doses of AZD1222 and approximately 26 had received two doses of the MenACWY control vaccine. Trial participants were enrolled by age into subgroups of 18-55, 56-69 and 70-plus years, and 148, 28 and 57 TCR-sequenced participants, respectively, were included in these subgroups. Study-wide conclusions, independent of this receptor: After two AZD1222 doses, spike-specific TCR breadth and depth were significantly higher than at day 0 and than in MenACWY recipients. Reportedly, almost half of the unique spike-specific TCRs recognized epitopes lying outside the regions that are mutated in the B.1.351 and B.1.1.7 variants. Because no samples from the day 14 peak response were available, repertoires could be characterized only after the peak T cell response. Vaccine-associated CD4 TCRs spanned the whole spike protein, with dominant responses in regions 160-218 and 743-854. In the small 56-69-year group, the increase in depth fell short of significance, most likely because of low power. Conclusions about previously exposed vaccinees are limited, since just six AZD1222 recipients were seropositive for SARS-CoV-2 at baseline. Participants were mostly white British and included more females than males, and it was suggested by the authors that clonal diversity may have been underestimated.

The time point label on this specimen signifies: about 28 days (+/-7) after the second vaccine dose. AZD1222 recipients whose second dose came at about 4 weeks and those whose second dose came at about 12 weeks were combined into one group, since spike-specific TCR depth and breadth did not differ between the two schedules. Samples from vaccinated people were obtained from the UK trials COV001 and COV002, which included a single-blind randomized controlled phase 2/3 trial of AZD1222 (ChAdOx1 nCoV-19) in healthy adults. For TCRbeta chain sequencing, PBMC samples from trial participants were taken at day 0 and at day 28 after the second dose. In the case of this clone: What antigen it recognizes has not been identified. No base qualities exist here, and no much larger clone lies one base off it.

The CDR3 regions of human TCRbeta chains were analyzed by immunosequencing. Concerning the study's data processing: TCRs in the repertoires were matched against a reference library of SARS-CoV-2-specific TCRs that had been generated with the MIRA antigen-specificity platform. Breadth was defined as the fraction of unique TCRs that were SARS-CoV-2-associated, and depth was defined as the fraction of total T cells that were SARS-CoV-2-associated. Using the MIRA data, each spike-specific TCR was mapped to the spike region that the TCR reacts to and placed in a CD4 or CD8 class. Log10-transformed breadth and depth values were compared by one-way ANOVA with Sidak's multiple comparisons tests. TCRdb took over this immuneACCESS table, retaining in-frame rearrangements with V and J assigned. Such tables are incomplete; in checked studies, under half of the missing clones stem from an unresolved V gene, and the remainder is unexplained. That table is the source of V, J and clone size, and D and trimming were worked out from the DNA. Here the sample has 80,000 or so clones; about 92% occur a single time. Around 4.5% of the sample is held by the ten biggest clonotypes.

This clonotype originated in an adult who received the AZD1222 COVID-19 vaccine. The sample was peripheral blood, taken 28 days after the second AZD1222 dose.

CDR3 sequence: CASSPGAYEQYF. The nucleotides are TGTGCCAGCAGCCCCGGGGCCTACGAGCAGTACTTC. The V and J segments used are TRBV6-5 and TRBJ2-7; TRBD2 is possibly the D segment (5 matching bases). Including cysteine and phenylalanine, the CDR3 has 12 amino acids. Only CDR3 DNA remains: 36 bases, in frame from the first base. The germline V gene gives CDR1 as MNHEY and CDR2 as SVGAGI. V gives up 6 bases and J gives up 2 bases, and the segment between their germline ends measures 8 bases.